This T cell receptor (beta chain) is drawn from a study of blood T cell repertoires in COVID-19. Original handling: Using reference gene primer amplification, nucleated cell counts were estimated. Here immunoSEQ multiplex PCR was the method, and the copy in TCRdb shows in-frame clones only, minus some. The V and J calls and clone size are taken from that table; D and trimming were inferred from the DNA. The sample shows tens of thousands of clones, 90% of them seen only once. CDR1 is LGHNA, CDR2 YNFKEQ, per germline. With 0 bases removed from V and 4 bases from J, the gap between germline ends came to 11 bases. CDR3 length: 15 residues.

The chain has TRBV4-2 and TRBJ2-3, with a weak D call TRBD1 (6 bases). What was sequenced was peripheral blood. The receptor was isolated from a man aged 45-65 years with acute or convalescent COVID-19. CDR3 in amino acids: CASSQEVGAADTQYF. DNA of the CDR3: TGTGCCAGCAGCCAAGAAGTGGGGGCGGCAGATACGCAGTATTTT.